Presented here are 2 T cell receptor beta chains from one specimen sequenced in a study of blood T cell repertoires in COVID-19 (dated by TCRdb to the early 2020s). Library method: the immunoSEQ multiplex PCR assay. The table comes from immuneACCESS by way of TCRdb, which keeps in-frame sequences with V and J called. Part of the clones is missing from these tables; in studies checked, under half for an unresolved V gene and the rest for unknown reasons. The sample table holds 45,000 to 50,000 clones, of which less than 90% were seen once. The ten largest clonotypes hold 8.5% to 10% of the sample. Sequencing was performed on peripheral blood. Every receptor here comes from a human donor in a cohort sampled during active COVID-19.

The V call is TRBV3-1 (or the pseudogene TRBV3-2), the J call TRBJ2-7, with 7 bases fitting TRBD1. The V and J ends lost 1 base and 3 bases, in that order; junction bases with no gene match: 3. The V gene's germline CDR1 is LGHDT and CDR2 YNNKEL (reference sequence). The CDR3 covers 14 residues. CDR3 loop: CASSQGWDSYEQYF. The CDR3 DNA sequence: TGTGCCAGCAGCCAAGGTTGGGACAGCTACGAGCAGTACTTC.

Only one count was recorded for this clone. This chain uses TRBV7-9 with TRBJ1-2; TRBD1 matches at 8 bases. Germline V gives CDR1 SEHNR, CDR2 FQNEAQ (reference sequence). The CDR3 length is 15 residues. The V segment lost 5 bases and the J segment 7 bases; nucleotides outside the gene matches: 12. Written as DNA, the CDR3 is TGTGCCAGCAGCACGGAAGACAGGGGCCGGCGTGGCTACACCTTC. It codes for CASSTEDRGRRGYTF.